Listed below are T cell receptor beta chains from one sample, sequenced in a study of response to subunit inactivated influenza vaccine. In TCRdb, the RT-PCR reads were re-called with MiXCR into one record per CDR3 protein. The sample has about 610,000 distinct CDR3 sequences; 14% are singletons. Here the sequenced sample was PBMCs from blood, taken approximately 12 days after vaccination. These TCRs come from a man in his forties or fifties who received an inactivated influenza vaccine. Both conserved end residues are part of each CDR3. D genes are given only for firm matches. Clone size, where shown, is once, few, many, or a class for clones that have expanded.

>TRBD2|TRBV19|TRBJ2-1|-
CASSIDYALAGANEQFF
TGTGCCAGTAGTATAGATTATGCCCTAGCGGGAGCCAATGAGCAGTTCTTC
>TRBD1|TRBV5-1|TRBJ1-1|many
CASSLQGARKTEAFF
TGCGCCAGCAGCTTACAGGGGGCTCGAAAGACTGAAGCTTTCTTT
>TRBD1|TRBV24-1|TRBJ1-5|-
CATGTDNNQPQHF
TGTGCCACCGGGACAGATAACAATCAGCCCCAGCATTTT
>TRBD2|TRBV5-1|TRBJ2-1|many
CASSSSLAGDYNEQFF
TGCGCCAGCAGCTCCTCCCTAGCGGGGGATTACAATGAGCAGTTCTTC
>TRBD1|TRBV15|TRBJ2-2|-
CATQTGGGTGELFF
TGTGCCACACAGACAGGGGGTGGGACCGGGGAGCTGTTTTTT
>-|TRBV30|TRBJ1-1|-
CAWTRVGGNTEAFF
TGTGCCTGGACCAGGGTGGGCGGGAACACTGAAGCTTTCTTT
>TRBD1|TRBV11-2|TRBJ1-4|-
CASSAGNGQGGNEKLFF
TGTGCCAGCAGCGCAGGAAACGGACAGGGGGGAAATGAAAAACTGTTTTTT
>-|TRBV19|TRBJ1-1|-
CASTAGLGGSEAFF
TGTGCCAGTACCGCTGGACTCGGCGGCTCTGAAGCTTTCTTT
>-|TRBV7-2|TRBJ1-6|few
CASSPGLSYNSPLHF
TGTGCCAGCAGCCCCGGACTTAGCTATAATTCACCCCTCCACTTT
>TRBD2|TRBV6-5|TRBJ2-3|few
CASSYSTSGGTDTQYF
TGTGCCAGCAGTTACTCGACTAGCGGGGGGACAGATACGCAGTATTTT
>-|TRBV15|TRBJ1-2|few
CATSREGGRGGYTF
TGTGCCACCAGCAGAGAAGGAGGGCGCGGTGGCTACACCTTC
>-|TRBV7-2|TRBJ2-2|many
CASSTHTGELFF
TGTGCCAGCAGCACTCACACCGGGGAGCTGTTTTTT
>TRBD2|TRBV30|TRBJ2-1|-
CAWSAAGTSGGSYNEQFF
TGTGCCTGGAGTGCGGCGGGGACTAGCGGGGGGTCCTACAATGAGCAGTTCTTC
>TRBD1|TRBV7-9|TRBJ2-3|few
CASSVDRATDTQYF
TGTGCCAGCAGCGTTGACAGGGCCACAGATACGCAGTATTTT
>-|TRBV15|TRBJ2-5|few
CATSKGYETQYF
TGTGCCACCAGCAAAGGGTATGAGACCCAGTACTTC
>-|TRBV7-2|TRBJ2-6|-
CASSEQNSGANVLTF
TGTGCCAGCAGCGAACAAAACTCTGGGGCCAACGTCCTGACTTTC
>TRBD2|TRBV15|TRBJ2-2|-
CATSSGTTDTGELFF
TGTGCCACCTCCAGCGGGACTACCGACACCGGGGAGCTGTTTTTT
>-|TRBV4-2|TRBJ2-7|few
CASSQGTLPSYEQYF
TGTGCCAGCAGCCAAGGGACCCTCCCATCCTACGAGCAGTACTTC
>-|TRBV9|TRBJ2-3|-
CASSVRGQSEGTQYF
TGTGCCAGCAGCGTGCGGGGGCAGTCCGAGGGTACGCAGTATTTT
>-|TRBV20-1|TRBJ2-4|few
CSAGLLQSSVSKNIQYF
TGCAGTGCCGGTTTACTACAGTCTTCCGTTTCCAAAAACATTCAGTACTTC
>TRBD1|TRBV3-1|TRBJ2-5|few
CASSPPDRARETQYF
TGTGCCAGCAGCCCTCCGGACAGGGCGAGGGAGACCCAGTACTTC
>-|TRBV10-1|TRBJ2-2|few
CASSRGPGPNTGELFF
TGCGCCAGCAGTCGGGGACCTGGTCCTAACACCGGGGAGCTGTTTTTT
>TRBD2|TRBV6-2/TRBV6-3|TRBJ2-1|few
CATSSGRASNEQLF
TGTGCCACCTCTAGCGGGAGGGCCAGCAATGAGCAGCTCTTC
>-|TRBV13|TRBJ1-1|few
CASSNSRGPRNTEAFF
TGTGCCAGCAGCAACTCCAGGGGTCCGCGGAACACTGAAGCTTTCTTT
>TRBD2|TRBV4-3|TRBJ2-2|few
CASSQGGGGGPLELFF
TGCGCCAGCAGCCAAGGTGGTGGGGGAGGGCCTCTGGAGCTGTTTTTT
>-|TRBV4-2|TRBJ2-4|many
CASSQDRDIQYF
TGTGCCAGCAGCCAAGATAGGGACATTCAGTACTTC
>-|TRBV3-1|TRBJ1-1|-
CASSLRVRGAEAFF
TGTGCCAGCAGCCTTCGGGTTCGGGGGGCTGAAGCTTTCTTT
>TRBD2|TRBV2|TRBJ2-3|few
CASSASGGLPRQYF
TGTGCCAGCAGCGCTAGCGGGGGCCTCCCCAGGCAGTATTTT
>TRBD2|TRBV20-1|TRBJ2-7|many
CSATGLAGGERSYEQYF
TGCAGTGCTACTGGACTAGCGGGAGGGGAAAGGTCCTACGAGCAGTACTTC
>-|TRBV20-1|TRBJ2-7|-
CSASLRGYEQYF
TGCAGTGCTAGCTTACGAGGATACGAGCAGTACTTC
>TRBD1|TRBV19|TRBJ2-5|-
CASSTTRTGAETQYF
TGTGCCAGTAGTACCACCCGGACAGGGGCAGAGACCCAGTACTTC
>TRBD1|TRBV7-2|TRBJ2-7|-
CASSLVGVDRAPYEQYF
TGTGCCAGCAGCTTAGTAGGAGTTGACAGGGCCCCCTACGAGCAGTACTTC
>-|TRBV3-1|TRBJ2-7|few
CASSQVRGHEQYF
TGTGCCAGCAGCCAAGTACGCGGGCACGAGCAGTACTTC
>TRBD1|TRBV7-6|TRBJ2-7|-
CASSRTGANEQYF
TGTGCCAGCTCCCGGACAGGGGCCAACGAGCAGTACTTC
>-|TRBV6-5|TRBJ1-2|many
CASSYSDVEGRGYTF
TGTGCCAGCAGTTACTCGGATGTAGAAGGACGGGGCTACACCTTC
>TRBD2|TRBV7-2|TRBJ2-7|few
CASSYRLADYEWQYF
TGTGCCAGCAGCTACCGACTAGCGGATTACGAGTGGCAGTACTTC
>-|TRBV12-3/TRBV12-4|TRBJ1-3|many
CASSFTSTIYF
TGTGCCAGCAGTTTTACTTCGACCATATATTTT
>-|TRBV24-1|TRBJ2-3|few
CATSDLTHTDTQYF
TGTGCCACCAGTGATTTGACACACACAGATACGCAGTATTTT
>-|TRBV10-3|TRBJ1-1|-
CAISASGALNTEAFF
TGTGCCATCAGCGCCTCGGGGGCACTGAACACTGAAGCTTTCTTT
>TRBD1|TRBV5-1|TRBJ1-1|once
CASSLGPGQEAFF
TGCGCCAGCAGCCTGGGGCCGGGACAGGAAGCTTTCTTT
>TRBD1|TRBV11-2|TRBJ2-3|-
CASSLVPGQGTLRTDTQYF
TGTGCCAGCAGCTTAGTACCGGGACAGGGGACGCTGCGCACAGATACGCAGTATTTT
>TRBD2|TRBV11-2|TRBJ2-1|few
CASSLVTSGRAGFYNEQFF
TGTGCCAGCAGCTTAGTTACTAGCGGGAGGGCAGGTTTCTACAATGAGCAGTTCTTC
>TRBD1|TRBV7-6|TRBJ2-7|many
CASSLYGTEAYEQYF
TGTGCCAGCAGCTTATATGGGACAGAAGCCTACGAGCAGTACTTC
>TRBD1|TRBV11-2|TRBJ2-7|-
CASSHNTGAIYEQYF
TGTGCCAGCAGCCATAATACAGGGGCCATCTACGAGCAGTACTTC
>TRBD2|TRBV28|TRBJ2-1|few
CASSPMGGRPHNEQFF
TGTGCCAGCAGTCCTATGGGCGGGAGGCCCCACAATGAGCAGTTCTTC
>-|TRBV11-2|TRBJ1-4|few
CASSLGHTNEKLFF
TGTGCCAGCAGCTTAGGGCATACTAATGAAAAACTGTTTTTT
>-|TRBV20-1|TRBJ2-2|-
CSARDTWRTGELFF
TGCAGTGCTAGAGATACGTGGAGGACCGGGGAGCTGTTTTTT
>TRBD1|TRBV20-1|TRBJ2-2|many
CSALAGQGAAGELFF
TGCAGTGCCCTGGCCGGGCAGGGGGCTGCCGGGGAGCTGTTTTTT